This T cell receptor beta chain was recovered during a study of Ad26.COV2.S vaccination and SARS-CoV-2 variants. The sample's treatment: 15 to 20 received Ad26.COV2.S at low or high dose, single or two shots; roughly 5 received placebo; per-sample allocation not given. Specimens were obtained on day 63 following the first vaccine or placebo injection. Adults aged 18-55 years in Boston included the donor. An Ad26 vector expressing Wuhan-strain SARS-CoV-2 spike served as the vaccine. From germline, CDR1 is SGHAT and CDR2 FQNNGV. V was cut by 2 bases and J by 4 bases, with 7 bases left in between. CDR3 length: 13 amino acids. This clone was seen once. Sequencing was performed with immunoSEQ multiplex PCR; in TCRdb, only in-frame clones are kept and a portion is missing. Here the sample spans approximately 460,000 clones, nearly 90% being singletons.

Sample: peripheral blood, taken in a trial of Ad26.COV2.S vaccine versus placebo. V usage is TRBV11-2 and J usage is TRBJ2-3; no reliable D call. This receptor was obtained from a person between 18 and 65 years old who received the Ad26.COV2.S COVID-19 vaccine or a placebo. CDR3 DNA: TGTGCCAGCAGCTTATCTTTGGCAGATACGCAGTATTTT. It yields the protein CASSLSLADTQYF.